One and the same sample provided the 2 T cell receptor delta chains below, sequenced in a study of gamma-delta chains in newborns, infants, children. TCRdb re-called the reads via CATT. In the table there are more than 3,500 delta-chain clones, roughly 2.1% of which are singletons. Sequencing was carried out using blood. All receptors derive from a child who was a newborn, infant or young child, either healthy, febrile or measles-vaccinated (not recorded which).

This clone has more than one count but fewer than ten. TCRdb lists the protein of a much larger clone for this DNA, which differs at residue 9, so this is likely a read error; the protein given here is translated from the DNA itself. The genes are TRDV3 and TRDJ1; 7 bases line up with TRDD3. The CDR3 covers 13 residues. V lost 1 base and J lost 11; bases outside the gene matches: 13. Germline V gives CDR1 TVYSNPD, CDR2 GDNSRS (reference sequence). The CDR3 nucleotides are TGTGCCTTTAAGACCCCTTGGGGGAGAAGGCTCATCTTT. Its translation is CAFKTPWGRRLIF.

The table lists this clone with a few counts. Only one base separates this from a far larger clonotype, so it likely reflects a read error. This same CDR3 is encoded by further DNA sequences in the sample. The chain has TRDV2 and TRDJ2; a possible D gene is TRDD3 (5 bases). Germline V gene data show CDR1 as GEAIGNYY and CDR2 as EKD. The CDR3 extends over 15 amino acids. CDR3 bases: TGCGCCTGTGGGGCCGGTTTAGGGGTGACAGCACAACTCTTCTTT. It specifies CACGAGLGVTAQLFF.